This section outlines one TCR beta chain sequence together with its context. Antigen specificity is unknown. The data are from a study of yellow fever vaccine responses in identical twins. TCRdb re-derived calls from the RT-PCR reads in MiXCR, one entry per CDR3 protein. The sample consists of 13,000 or so distinct CDR3 sequences, 84% of them appearing once. Findings and limits, study-wide: Twins reportedly mounted vaccine T cell responses that seemed partly convergent, partly personalized.

V lost 3 bases, J lost 2 bases, and 2 bases stayed unmatched. This CDR3 comprises 14 residues. The V gene's germline CDR1 is KGHSH and CDR2 LQKENI. J is TRBJ2-7 and V is TRBV18; 9 bases match TRBD2. The origin of this receptor is a young woman who received the yellow fever vaccine. This specimen consisted of T cells from blood (PBMCs), unsorted or a sorted subset (not recorded which), obtained before or after yellow fever vaccination (not recorded which). The DNA for the CDR3 is TGTGCCAGCTCACCCGCGGGGGGGGCCTACGAGCAGTACTTC. It specifies CASSPAGGAYEQYF.